The 22 T cell receptor beta chains given below trace back to one sample, sequenced in a study of blood T cell repertoires in COVID-19. Here immunoSEQ multiplex PCR was the method, and the copy in TCRdb shows in-frame clones only, minus some. This table holds 200,000 to 250,000 clones, approximately 90% found once. The sequenced material came from PBMCs or T cells enriched from blood (not recorded which). These receptors all come from a man aged 50-59 years who had been exposed to COVID-19.

This clone was detected only a few times. The J gene is TRBJ2-1, the V gene TRBV7-9, with D uncertain. There are 13 residues in the CDR3. V shed 8 bases and J shed 0 bases, with 8 bases lying between them. CDR1 is SEHNR, CDR2 FQNEAQ, per germline (reference sequence). The CDR3 bases are TGTGCCAGCGTCCGTAGCTCCTACAATGAGCAGTTCTTC. Translation: CASVRSSYNEQFF. The whole variable domain, remainder taken from reference TRBV7-9 and TRBJ2-1, is DTGVSQNPRHKITKRGQNVTFRCDPISEHNRLYWYRQTLGQGPEFLTYFQNEAQLEKSRLLSDRFSAERPKGSFSTLEIQRTEQGDSAMYLCASVRSSYNEQFFGPGTRLTVL.

V and J are TRBV27 and TRBJ1-3, with 7 bases that match TRBD1. The ends lost 4 bases at V and 1 base at J; junction bases unmatched: 4. The germline gives CDR1 MNHEY, CDR2 SMNVEV (reference sequence). The CDR3 loop spans 15 amino acids. CDR3 DNA sequence: TGTGCCAGCAGTTCGGCAGGGGGGTCTGGAAACACCATATATTTT. Translation: CASSSAGGSGNTIYF.

This clone was detected only once. This chain connects TRBV18 to TRBJ2-1; 8 nucleotides line up with TRBD2. CDR3 size: 15 residues. The ends lost 4 bases at V and 3 bases at J; junction bases unmatched: 5. Germline V gives CDR1 KGHSH, CDR2 LQKENI. The CDR3 spells CASSRESGGYNEQFF. Written as DNA, the CDR3 is TGTGCCAGCTCACGGGAGAGCGGGGGCTACAATGAGCAGTTCTTC.

The chain couples TRBV4-2 to TRBJ1-2; D perhaps matches TRBD1 (5 bases). Trimming shortened V by 3 bases and J by 5 bases, and 13 bases separated the two germline ends. Germline V gives CDR1 LGHNA, CDR2 YNFKEQ. This CDR3 spans 14 amino acids. CDR3 in DNA: TGTGCCAGCAGCCATATAGGGGCAGAGTATGGCTACACCTTC. Protein: CASSHIGAEYGYTF.

V gene TRBV18 combines with J gene TRBJ2-6; 8 bases map to TRBD1. The CDR3 has 14 residues. The V segment lost 4 bases and the J segment 8 bases; nucleotides outside the gene matches: 4. Germline values: CDR1 KGHSH, CDR2 LQKENI. This CDR3 is CASSLGQGSNVLTF. In DNA form, the CDR3 reads TGTGCCAGCTCACTTGGACAGGGTTCCAACGTCCTGACTTTC.

The chain is built from TRBV7-9 and TRBJ2-7; the match to TRBD1 covers 9 bases. Looked up from germline, CDR1 is SEHNR and CDR2 is FQNEAQ (reference sequence). With V trimmed by 5 bases and J by 5 bases, 10 bases remained unmatched. The CDR3 spans 15 residues. DNA for the CDR3: TGTGCCAGCAGCCGGTACCGGGACAGGGTAAACGAGCAGTACTTC. Residues: CASSRYRDRVNEQYF.

The V and J genes are TRBV20-1 and TRBJ1-2; D not resolved. The V gene's germline CDR1 is DFQATT and CDR2 SNEGSKA (reference sequence). The V end lost 5 bases, the J end lost 7 bases, and 11 bases lay between the germline ends. The CDR3 runs 11 residues. CDR3 residues: CSAPNHGGYTF. In DNA, the CDR3 is TGCAGTGCTCCCAATCACGGTGGCTACACCTTC.

The chain carries TRBV5-1 and TRBJ2-1; no clear D. Germline assignment: CDR1 SGHRS and CDR2 YFSETQ. CDR3 length equals 17 residues. The V and J ends lost 4 bases and 2 bases respectively, with 19 bases between them. The CDR3 region has the DNA TGCGCCAGCAGCCCAAGTGCCGTCGGAGAAGCCTACAATGAGCAGTTCTTC. As protein: CASSPSAVGEAYNEQFF. The full variable domain, completed using reference TRBV5-1 and TRBJ2-1, is KAGVTQTPRYLIKTRGQQVTLSCSPISGHRSVSWYQQTPGQGLQFLFEYFSETQRNKGNFPGRFSGRQFSNSRSEMNVSTLELGDSALYLCASSPSAVGEAYNEQFFGPGTRLTVL.

The V gene is TRBV2, the J gene TRBJ1-5; no clear D. This CDR3 is 15 amino acids long. Trimming cost V 7 bases and J 10 bases, with 23 bases left between them. Germline CDR1 is SNHLY and CDR2 is FYNNEI. In DNA form, the CDR3 reads TGTGCCAGCACCGACCGTAGTATACAGTACCTTCCCCAGCATTTT. This translates into CASTDRSIQYLPQHF.

The chain is built from TRBV5-6 and TRBJ1-1, with D perhaps matching TRBD1 (6 bases). V lost 4 bases and J lost 1, with 17 bases in between. The CDR3 is made up of 16 amino acids. Germline lookup yields CDR1 SGHDT and CDR2 YYEEEE. The CDR3 DNA reads as TGTGCCAGCAGCACCAATATCGGACAGCAGAACACTGAAGCTTTCTTT. Translation gives CASSTNIGQQNTEAFF.

The CDR3 DNA follows: TGTGCCAGCAGCTTGGTCTTGTTAGATTCACCCCTCCACTTT. Protein: CASSLVLLDSPLHF. This sequence joins TRBV5-5 and TRBJ1-6; D is undetermined. The germline V and J ends were trimmed by 0 bases and 8 bases, with 9 bases remaining between them. This CDR3 has 14 amino acids. The germline CDR1 and CDR2 sequences are SGHKS and YYEKEE (reference sequence).

V is TRBV4-2 and J is TRBJ2-2; TRBD2 matches 11 bases. The CDR3 runs to 16 residues. Unmatched junction bases numbered 7, after V lost 4 bases and J lost 6 bases. Germline loops: CDR1 LGHNA, CDR2 YNFKEQ. The CDR3 region is CASSRTSGYLAGELFF. CDR3 DNA sequence: TGTGCCAGCAGCCGGACTAGCGGGTACCTCGCCGGGGAGCTGTTTTTT.

V gene TRBV28 combines with J gene TRBJ1-2; 7 positions agree with TRBD1. Unmatched junction bases numbered 6, after V lost 6 bases and J lost 2 bases. Germline V lookup: CDR1 MDHEN, CDR2 SYDVKM. This CDR3 contains 14 residues. The CDR3 here is CASSERGRNYGYTF. Here the CDR3 DNA reads TGTGCCAGCAGCGAAAGGGGGCGCAACTATGGCTACACCTTC.

The chain employs TRBV5-1 and TRBJ1-1; possible D gene TRBD1, 5 bases. V lost 0 bases and J lost 1, with 13 bases in between. The CDR3 spans 16 residues. Germline CDR1 and CDR2: SGHRS and YFSETQ. CDR3 DNA: TGCGCCAGCAGCTTGGGGGGCTCCCGGACGAACACTGAAGCTTTCTTT. Its translation: CASSLGGSRTNTEAFF.

V is TRBV11-2 and J is TRBJ2-7; D remains unclear. The V end was cut by 5 bases, the J end by 0 bases, with 5 bases between. CDR1 SGHAT and CDR2 FQNNGV come from the germline V gene. The CDR3 covers 12 residues. CDR3 amino acids: CASSRSSYEQYF. As DNA, the CDR3 is TGTGCCAGCAGCCGGAGCTCCTACGAGCAGTACTTC.

The CDR3 DNA reads TGTGCCAGCAGCCCTCATAGCGGGGGCCTTTCGGATACGCAGTATTTT. This encodes CASSPHSGGLSDTQYF. V gene TRBV9 combines with J gene TRBJ2-3, with TRBD2 matching 9 bases. From germline, CDR1 is SGDLS and CDR2 YYNGEE. The CDR3 is 16 amino acids. The junction had 12 bases not matched to a gene; V was cut back by 4 bases and J by 6 bases.

The chain carries TRBV7-2 and TRBJ1-5; the D is unclear. V shed 3 bases and J shed 6 bases, with 9 bases lying between them. The germline gives CDR1 SGHTA, CDR2 FQGNSA. There are 13 residues in the CDR3. This CDR3 is CASSFWFSQPQHF. Written as DNA, the CDR3 is TGTGCCAGCAGCTTTTGGTTCAGTCAGCCCCAGCATTTT.

V usage is TRBV28 and J usage is TRBJ2-7, with 7 bases matching TRBD1. V gave up 8 bases and J gave up 7 bases; unmatched junction bases: 14. Germline CDR1 and CDR2: MDHEN and SYDVKM. This CDR3 is built from 14 residues. The CDR3 protein is CASGTGQSYGEQYF. DNA of the CDR3: TGTGCCAGCGGGACGGGACAGTCATATGGAGAGCAGTACTTC.

This clone was recorded only once. The rearrangement joins TRBV18 to TRBJ2-1; the match to TRBD2 covers 14 bases. Unmatched junction bases numbered 15, after V lost 3 bases and J lost 5 bases. Germline V gives CDR1 KGHSH, CDR2 LQKENI. The CDR3 is 20 residues long. Written as DNA, the CDR3 is TGTGCCAGCTCACCCCCCGGGACTAGCGGGAGAATGGGTAATCACAATGAGCAGTTCTTC. Translation gives CASSPPGTSGRMGNHNEQFF.

The chain is built from TRBV5-1 and TRBJ1-1, with D perhaps matching TRBD1 (6 bases). The CDR3 has 15 residues. Germline V gene sequence: CDR1 SGHRS, CDR2 YFSETQ. V shed 2 bases and J shed 1 base, with 12 bases lying between them. The chain's CDR3 is CASSFFTTGNTEAFF. The CDR3 coding sequence is TGCGCCAGCAGCTTCTTTACGACAGGGAACACTGAAGCTTTCTTT. Complete variable domain (other parts from reference TRBV5-1 and TRBJ1-1): KAGVTQTPRYLIKTRGQQVTLSCSPISGHRSVSWYQQTPGQGLQFLFEYFSETQRNKGNFPGRFSGRQFSNSRSEMNVSTLELGDSALYLCASSFFTTGNTEAFFGQGTRLTVV.

The chain combines TRBV18 with TRBJ2-5, with 11 positions matching TRBD2. CDR1 is KGHSH, CDR2 LQKENI, per germline. The CDR3 spans 14 residues. Germline trimming cut 3 bases from V and 5 bases from J; bases unmatched to any gene: 2. The CDR3, as DNA: TGTGCCAGCTCACCGACTAGCGGGGACGAGACCCAGTACTTC. Amino acid sequence: CASSPTSGDETQYF.

The gene calls are TRBV10-2 and TRBJ2-7, with 7 positions matching TRBD2. This CDR3 is built from 16 residues. V trimming: 1 base; J trimming: 2 bases; junction bases outside the gene matches: 8. Per germline, CDR1 WSHSY and CDR2 SAAADI. The CDR3 DNA reads TGCGCCAGCAGTGAGTGGGGGGGGGAAACCGCCTACGAGCAGTACGTC. Its translation is CASSEWGGETAYEQYV.